What follows are 29 T cell receptor beta chains derived from one specimen sequenced in a study of blood T cell repertoires in COVID-19. The assay was immunoSEQ multiplex PCR, and TCRdb's table has in-frame clones only and misses some. In the table there are roughly 56,000 clones, about 85% of which are singletons. Sequencing was done on a sample of peripheral blood. The receptors shown here come from a human donor in a cohort sampled during active COVID-19.

The chain joins TRBV2 to TRBJ2-1, with 10 bases that match TRBD2. Germline loops: CDR1 SNHLY, CDR2 FYNNEI. The CDR3 has 16 amino acids. J lost 5 bases, V lost 7 bases, and 11 bases had no gene match. DNA of the CDR3: TGTGCCAGCACCCCCCAGGAGACTAGCGGGCACAATGAGCAGTTCTTC. Translation: CASTPQETSGHNEQFF.

This chain links TRBV5-1 with TRBJ2-1; 7 nucleotides align to TRBD2. CDR1 SGHRS and CDR2 YFSETQ come from the germline V gene. The trim removed 4 bases at V and 5 bases at J, leaving 12 bases unmatched. The CDR3 contains 16 residues. CDR3 protein: CASSRDGREFNNEQFF. The CDR3 nucleotides are TGCGCCAGCAGCCGGGATGGGCGGGAGTTCAACAATGAGCAGTTCTTC.

The chain combines TRBV2 with TRBJ2-1, with 10 positions matching TRBD2. CDR1 is SNHLY and CDR2 is FYNNEI in the germline V gene. This CDR3 has 17 residues. With 0 bases clipped from V and 6 bases from J, the junction kept 8 bases outside the gene matches. CDR3 nucleotides: TGTGCCAGCAGTGAAGCGCGGCTAGCGGGAGTTCGCAATGAGCAGTTCTTC. As protein: CASSEARLAGVRNEQFF.

This clone was found a few times. The rearrangement links TRBV20-1 to TRBJ1-4; possible D gene TRBD1, 6 bases. The germline V gene encodes CDR1 DFQATT and CDR2 SNEGSKA (reference sequence). V was clipped by 3 bases and J by 6 bases, with 8 bases between them. CDR3 length: 12 amino acids. CDR3 DNA sequence: TGCAGTGCTAGTCCAGGGGATGAAAAACTGTTTTTT. This encodes CSASPGDEKLFF.

The V call is TRBV4-1, the J call TRBJ2-5; 9 bases map to TRBD1. Germline V gives CDR1 MGHRA, CDR2 YSYEKL. The CDR3 length is 15 residues. V lost 2 bases and J lost 6; bases outside the gene matches: 7. The CDR3 DNA sequence: TGCGCCAGCAGCCAACCTACAGGGGGCGAACAGACCCAGTACTTC. This encodes CASSQPTGGEQTQYF.

The rearrangement uses TRBV19 and TRBJ1-1; maybe TRBD1 (5 bases). V was shortened by 0 bases and J by 0 bases, with 11 bases between the two germline ends. This CDR3 is 16 amino acids long. Germline CDR1 and CDR2: LNHDA and SQIVND (reference sequence). CDR3 DNA: TGTGCCAGTAGTATAGAGCCAGGGAACATGAACACTGAAGCTTTCTTT. This gives the protein CASSIEPGNMNTEAFF. The full variable domain, with the rest looked up from reference TRBV19 and TRBJ1-1, is DGGITQSPKYLFRKEGQNVTLSCEQNLNHDAMYWYRQDPGQGLRLIYYSQIVNDFQKGDIAEGYSVSREKKESFPLTVTSAQKNPTAFYLCASSIEPGNMNTEAFFGQGTRLTVV.

The chain combines TRBV28 with TRBJ2-7; D gene ambiguous. Trimming left V 10 bases short and J 3 bases short, with 13 bases between. CDR1 and CDR2 (germline): MDHEN, SYDVKM. The CDR3 extends over 12 amino acids. The CDR3 region has the DNA TGTGCCACCCAACCGGAGAACTACGAGCAGTACTTC. Translated: CATQPENYEQYF.

The chain links TRBV27 to TRBJ2-7; 9 bases are shared with TRBD2. Germline lookup yields CDR1 MNHEY and CDR2 SMNVEV (reference sequence). V lost 5 bases, J lost 1 base, and 12 bases stayed unmatched. The CDR3 loop spans 17 amino acids. The CDR3 here is CASSRTAGGPLSYEQYF. For the CDR3, the DNA is TGTGCCAGCAGTCGGACTGCGGGAGGGCCTTTGTCCTACGAGCAGTACTTC.

The DNA of the CDR3 is TGCGCCAGCAGCAACAGGGACTATGGCTACACCTTC. Its translation is CASSNRDYGYTF. The rearrangement uses TRBV5-1 and TRBJ1-2; maybe TRBD1 (6 bases). CDR1 is SGHRS, CDR2 YFSETQ, per germline. V lost 4 bases and J lost 3, with 7 bases in between. The CDR3 is 12 amino acids.

The CDR3 DNA follows: TGTGCCAGCAGCGTACGGGCTAGCCCATCCTCCTACGAGCAGTACTTC. This sequence encodes CASSVRASPSSYEQYF. The chain joins TRBV9 to TRBJ2-7, with D maybe TRBD2 (5 bases). The V and J ends lost 1 base and 0 bases respectively, with 14 bases between them. Germline values: CDR1 SGDLS, CDR2 YYNGEE. This CDR3 comprises 16 residues.

The rearrangement joins TRBV9 to TRBJ1-2, with TRBD1 identical over 12 bases. Germline V lookup: CDR1 SGDLS, CDR2 YYNGEE. There are 16 residues in the CDR3. V shed 0 bases and J 5 bases; nucleotides not matched to a gene: 5. In DNA form, the CDR3 reads TGTGCCAGCAGCGTAGGGGGGACAGGGGGCGCTTATGGCTACACCTTC. Its translation: CASSVGGTGGAYGYTF. Supplemented by reference TRBV9 and TRBJ1-2, the full variable domain reads DSGVTQTPKHLITATGQRVTLRCSPRSGDLSVYWYQQSLDQGLQFLIQYYNGEERAKGNILERFSAQQFPDLHSELNLSSLELGDSALYFCASSVGGTGGAYGYTFGSGTRLTVV.

This clone was seen once. V gene TRBV20-1 combines with J gene TRBJ2-7; 10 bases agree with TRBD2. The CDR3 is 15 amino acids. The V gene's germline CDR1 is DFQATT and CDR2 SNEGSKA (reference sequence). V lost 3 bases and J lost 2; bases outside the gene matches: 7. The CDR3 region has the DNA TGCAGTGCTAGTGATACTAGCGGGAACACCTACGAGCAGTACTTC. Translated: CSASDTSGNTYEQYF.

The V gene is TRBV7-8, the J gene TRBJ1-3, with D perhaps matching TRBD1 (5 bases). CDR3 length equals 14 residues. Trimming took 5 bases from V and 1 from J, leaving 9 bases between them. CDR1 SGHVS and CDR2 FQNEAQ come from the germline V gene. The CDR3: CASSGRQSGNTIYF. The CDR3 nucleotides are TGTGCCAGCAGCGGACGACAGTCTGGAAACACCATATATTTT. Combining the CDR3 with reference TRBV7-8 and TRBJ1-3 gives the whole variable domain GAGVSQSPRYKVAKRGQDVALRCDPISGHVSLFWYQQALGQGPEFLTYFQNEAQLDKSGLPSDRFFAERPEGSVSTLKIQRTQQEDSAVYLCASSGRQSGNTIYFGEGSWLTVV.

CDR3 DNA sequence: TGTGCCAGCAGCCCCCGGGACAACGCAAGCGATGAGCAGTTCTTC. Residues: CASSPRDNASDEQFF. The rearrangement joins TRBV3-1 (or the pseudogene TRBV3-2) to TRBJ2-1, with D maybe TRBD1 (6 bases). The length of the CDR3 is 15 residues. Trimming shortened V by 4 bases and J by 8 bases, and 18 bases separated the two germline ends. From germline, CDR1 is LGHDT and CDR2 YNNKEL (reference sequence).

The chain joins TRBV19 to TRBJ1-5; no definite D call. CDR3 size: 13 residues. Germline assignment: CDR1 LNHDA and CDR2 SQIVND (reference sequence). Trimming removed 5 bases at V and 3 bases at J, with 8 bases between. The CDR3 sequence is CASSPGHNQPQHF. The CDR3 nucleotides read TGTGCCAGTAGTCCTGGCCACAATCAGCCCCAGCATTTT.

Of note for this clone: Because the CDR3's place on the DNA is in doubt, the DNA is left out and the CDR3 is given as listed by TCRdb. The J gene is TRBJ2-2, the V gene TRBV2; TRBD2, as called in the table, went unchecked against the DNA. Germline-derived CDR1 and CDR2 are SNHLY and FYNNEI. The CDR3 is 16 residues long, counting both termini. CDR3 in amino acids: CASLGLAGVRFGELFF.

The chain has TRBV9 and TRBJ1-3; 12 bases align to TRBD1. There are 17 residues in the CDR3. J gave up 3 bases and V 4 bases, and 8 bases lay outside the gene matches. CDR1 and CDR2 from the germline V gene are SGDLS and YYNGEE. CDR3 DNA: TGTGCCAGCAGCTCCCTGGGACAGGGGGCTTTTGGAAACACCATATATTTT. It encodes CASSSLGQGAFGNTIYF. Combining the CDR3 with reference TRBV9 and TRBJ1-3 gives the whole variable domain DSGVTQTPKHLITATGQRVTLRCSPRSGDLSVYWYQQSLDQGLQFLIQYYNGEERAKGNILERFSAQQFPDLHSELNLSSLELGDSALYFCASSSLGQGAFGNTIYFGEGSWLTVV.

This rearrangement joins TRBV28 to TRBJ2-3, with 7 bases fitting TRBD2. The CDR3 is 14 residues long. With 10 bases clipped from V and 2 bases from J, the junction kept 9 bases outside the gene matches. The germline V gene encodes CDR1 MDHEN and CDR2 SYDVKM. The CDR3 DNA reads as TGTGCCATTCTAGCGGCCGGGTTCACAGATACGCAGTATTTT. This codes for CAILAAGFTDTQYF.

This clone has just one count. This chain links TRBV27 with TRBJ2-7; 7 nucleotides agree with TRBD2. The CDR3 contains 15 residues. V trimming: 0 bases; J trimming: 3 bases; junction bases outside the gene matches: 5. The germline V gene encodes CDR1 MNHEY and CDR2 SMNVEV (reference sequence). The CDR3 region is CASSLSSGAFYEQYF. The CDR3 DNA is TGTGCCAGCAGTTTATCCAGCGGGGCTTTCTACGAGCAGTACTTC.

This clone was detected a few times. The chain combines TRBV27 with TRBJ2-7; possible D gene TRBD2, 5 bases. The CDR3 loop spans 13 amino acids. CDR1 is MNHEY, CDR2 SMNVEV, per germline (reference sequence). Trimming shortened V by 2 bases and J by 2 bases, and 7 bases separated the two germline ends. DNA for the CDR3: TGTGCCAGCAGTTTAACCGGGACCTACGAGCAGTACTTC. Protein: CASSLTGTYEQYF.

V and J are TRBV27 and TRBJ1-1; TRBD1 matches at 7 bases. Looked up from germline, CDR1 is MNHEY and CDR2 is SMNVEV (reference sequence). The CDR3 is 15 amino acids. After removal of 6 bases from V and 4 bases from J, the junction contained 11 bases not matched to a gene. CDR3 bases: TGTGCCAGCAGGCAGGGGGGCTCCCTGGGCACTGAAGCTTTCTTT. Translated: CASRQGGSLGTEAFF.

The chain has TRBV2 and TRBJ2-1, with 7 bases identical to TRBD2. The junction had 9 bases not matched to a gene; V was cut back by 6 bases and J by 4 bases. The CDR3 totals 15 residues. Germline CDR1 reads SNHLY; CDR2 reads FYNNEI. The CDR3 bases are TGTGCCAGCAGGTCCTTAGCGGGCCAGTACAATGAGCAGTTCTTC. Translating gives CASRSLAGQYNEQFF.

The V and J genes are TRBV24-1 and TRBJ1-1, with TRBD1 identical over 9 bases. This CDR3 region has 17 residues. V was clipped by 2 bases and J by 4 bases; unmatched bases: 10. Per germline, CDR1 KGHDR and CDR2 SFDVKD. The CDR3 here is CATSDSPGTGRVTEAFF. CDR3 sequence (DNA): TGTGCCACCAGTGATTCCCCGGGGACAGGGAGAGTCACTGAAGCTTTCTTT.

This clone was counted once. The chain employs TRBV3-1 (or the pseudogene TRBV3-2) and TRBJ2-7; D might be TRBD2 (5 bases). V lost 3 bases to trimming and J lost 3 bases, with 9 bases between them. The CDR3 loop spans 13 amino acids. Germline CDR1 reads LGHDT; CDR2 reads YNNKEL (reference sequence). The chain's CDR3 is CASSQSLVYEQYF. Written as DNA, the CDR3 is TGTGCCAGCAGCCAGTCACTAGTCTACGAGCAGTACTTC.

The chain uses TRBV4-1 and TRBJ2-2, with 11 bases aligning to TRBD2. CDR1 and CDR2 from the germline V gene are MGHRA and YSYEKL. Trimming took 1 base from V and 7 from J; bases not matched to a gene: 8. The CDR3 length is 17 residues. CDR3 amino acids: CASSQVSLAGVIGELFF. The DNA for the CDR3 is TGCGCCAGCAGCCAAGTTTCACTAGCGGGAGTAATCGGGGAGCTGTTTTTT.

The V gene is TRBV30, the J gene TRBJ2-1; perhaps TRBD1 as D (5 bases). Looked up from germline, CDR1 is GTSNPN and CDR2 is SVGIG (reference sequence). V was cut by 0 bases and J by 12 bases, with 9 bases left in between. This CDR3 comprises 11 residues. The CDR3, as DNA: TGTGCCTGGAGTGTTCAGGGTCGGCAGTTCTTC. Translated, it gives CAWSVQGRQFF.

The chain is built from TRBV2 and TRBJ2-7, with 13 bases that match TRBD2. The CDR3 loop spans 14 amino acids. The germline CDR1 and CDR2 sequences are SNHLY and FYNNEI. Trimming took 5 bases from V and 3 from J; bases not matched to a gene: 1. This CDR3 is CASSWTSGSYEQYF. The CDR3 bases are TGTGCCAGCAGTTGGACTAGCGGGAGCTACGAGCAGTACTTC.

This chain uses TRBV5-1 with TRBJ2-1; 10 nucleotides line up with TRBD2. Germline V gene lookup returns CDR1 SGHRS and CDR2 YFSETQ. The trim removed 0 bases at V and 5 bases at J, leaving 5 bases unmatched. The CDR3 has 16 amino acids. DNA for the CDR3: TGCGCCAGCAGCTTGGAGTCTAGCGGGAGTAACAATGAGCAGTTCTTC. Its protein product is CASSLESSGSNNEQFF.

This chain joins TRBV4-3 and TRBJ1-4; D ambiguous. Germline loops: CDR1 LGHNA, CDR2 YSLEER. V lost 0 bases and J 8 bases, leaving 7 bases between the germline ends. CDR3 length: 13 residues. This CDR3 reads CASSQEYREKLFF. The CDR3 DNA reads as TGCGCCAGCAGCCAAGAGTATCGGGAAAAACTGTTTTTT.